This T cell receptor (beta chain) originates from a study of CD8+CD57+ T cells in acquired aplastic anemia. Those patients picked for sequencing had displayed CD8+CD57+ cell expansion on flow cytometry. This clonotype was counted only a few times. This CDR3 spans 12 amino acids. Germline V gene data show CDR1 as DFQATT and CDR2 as SNEGSKA (reference sequence). Trimming took 1 base from V and 3 from J, leaving 7 bases between them. Genomic DNA constituted the template upon which TCR beta VDJ and CDR3 profiling was performed. TCRdb redid the calling of the reads with MiXCR, one entry per CDR3 protein. The table records 170,000 or so distinct CDR3 sequences, around 63% of them present only once.

This receptor was obtained from a human donor with aplastic anemia. Sequences were obtained from sorted CD4+, CD8+, or CD8+CD57+ T cells (not recorded which) from PBMCs. This chain connects TRBV20-1 to TRBJ2-7, with D unclear. CDR3 loop: CSARAGNYEQYF. CDR3 nucleotides: TGCAGTGCTAGAGCTGGAAACTACGAGCAGTACTTC.